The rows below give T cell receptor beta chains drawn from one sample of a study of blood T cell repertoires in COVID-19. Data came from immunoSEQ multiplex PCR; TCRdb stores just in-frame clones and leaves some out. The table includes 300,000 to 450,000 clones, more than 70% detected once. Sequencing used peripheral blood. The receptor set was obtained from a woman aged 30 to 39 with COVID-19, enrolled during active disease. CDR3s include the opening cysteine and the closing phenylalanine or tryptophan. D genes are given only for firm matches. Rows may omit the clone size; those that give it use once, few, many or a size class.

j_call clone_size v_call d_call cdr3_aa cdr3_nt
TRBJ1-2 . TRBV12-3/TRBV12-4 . CASSLDTSYGYTF TGTGCCAGCAGTTTGGACACTTCCTATGGCTACACCTTC
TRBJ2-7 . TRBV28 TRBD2 CASRTSGATWAYEQYF TGTGCCAGCCGTACTAGCGGGGCAACGTGGGCCTACGAGCAGTACTTC
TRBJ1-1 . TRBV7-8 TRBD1 CASSYWSGQGITEAFF TGTGCCAGCAGCTATTGGTCGGGACAGGGGATCACTGAAGCTTTCTTT
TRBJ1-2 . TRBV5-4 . CASSLDSNYGYTF TGTGCCAGCAGCCTGGACAGTAACTATGGCTACACCTTC
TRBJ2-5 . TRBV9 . CASSGREETQYF TGTGCCAGCAGCGGGAGGGAAGAGACCCAGTACTTC
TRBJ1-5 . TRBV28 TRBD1 CASSFWTGNNQPQHF TGTGCCAGCAGTTTCTGGACAGGGAATAATCAGCCCCAGCATTTT
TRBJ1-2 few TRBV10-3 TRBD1 CATSGGQGTNYGYTF TGTGCCACCAGCGGGGGACAGGGGACCAACTATGGCTACACCTTC
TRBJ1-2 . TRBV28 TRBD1 CASSLGWQGADGYTF TGTGCCAGCAGTTTAGGTTGGCAGGGGGCAGATGGCTACACCTTC
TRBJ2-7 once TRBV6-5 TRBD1 CASGRDRSGYEQYF TGTGCCAGCGGACGGGACAGGTCCGGCTACGAGCAGTACTTC
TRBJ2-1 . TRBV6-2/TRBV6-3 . CASSFGTHNEQFF TGTGCCAGCAGTTTCGGGACTCACAATGAGCAGTTCTTC